This TCR beta chain was sequenced for a study of human T cells and chemical hapten exposure. Study-wide background: Alopecia areata, totalis or universalis affected patients, mainly female. Broader study findings: DPC sensitization left the count of TCRs above 1 in 1000 unchanged. Versus controls, significantly more large CDR3 similarity clusters arose from expanded TCRs.

Original methodology: A per-sample median of 95,638 TCRs was observed, with a range of roughly 23,224 to 700,000. TCRdb fed the RACE reads into MiXCR, producing one record per CDR3 protein. The V and J calls come from TCRdb's annotation, not from the publication. Of approximately 260,000 distinct CDR3 sequences listed, 7.7% are singletons. Specified time point: pre-sensitization, week 0. As for treatment: therapeutic diphenylcyclopropenone sensitization with weekly scalp DPC. This clonotype was recorded many times. Antigen: not known. This TCR derives from a young man with alopecia areata. Some clones in this sample may be carry-over from other donors' samples. This specimen was whole blood, taken in connection with sensitization to the hapten diphenylcyclopropenone (DPC).

The CDR3 bases are TGTGCCAGCTCACCACCGGGAGAGACAACTGGGAAGGGGGACACTGAAGCTTTCTTT. Translated: CASSPPGETTGKGDTEAFF. The chain uses TRBV18 and TRBJ1-1, with D tentatively TRBD1 (6 bases). The CDR3 is made up of 19 amino acids. From germline, CDR1 is KGHSH and CDR2 LQKENI. Trimming took off 0 bases at V and 3 bases at J, with 23 bases between the two ends.